This T cell receptor (beta chain) was recorded in a study of cytomegalovirus exposure and HLA in healthy donors. Study results and limitations: Cytomegalovirus status was reportedly diagnosed by the classifier with high sensitivity and specificity.

A remark on this clone: Its antigen is as yet unknown.

Primers: 60 Vbeta forward and 13 Jbeta reverse. Authors' data handling: Some 11 million of the 80 million or so unique TCR beta chains counted in a later analysis were shared. Only in-frame clones appear in the TCRdb table, and some are missing; sequencing was by immunoSEQ multiplex PCR. Clonal size and the V and J genes are those of that table, whereas D and trimming came from the DNA. This sample yields around 120,000 clones, of which roughly 84% are seen a single time; less than 1.5% belongs to the top ten. V was shortened by 9 bases and J by 10 bases, with 32 bases between the two germline ends. The CDR3 totals 18 residues. Germline-derived CDR1 and CDR2 are SGHNT and YYREEE (reference sequence).

The chain joins TRBV5-4 to TRBJ1-6; D possibly corresponds to TRBD1 (6 bases). The origin of this receptor is a girl aged 2-15 years in good health and CMV-seronegative. The sample consisted of PBMCs. CDR3 loop: CAISMDNPRGRFESPLHF. The CDR3 DNA sequence: TGTGCCATCTCGATGGACAATCCCAGGGGAAGGTTCGAGTCACCCCTCCACTTT.